The clone carrying this TCR beta chain has just a few counts. The antigen is undetermined. Sort purity for all populations was recorded as exceeding 98%. Sequenced material consisted of expressed TCRB transcripts (all of the isolated RNA was reverse transcribed). The study sequenced naive, central memory and regulatory T cell samples to an average of approximately 4 million reads. TCRdb's copy holds only in-frame clones and misses some; the assay was immunoSEQ multiplex PCR. The table lists 400,000 or so clones, roughly 9.8% of them singletons, with roughly 0.6% in the top ten. This entry belongs to a study of beta chain features in type 1 diabetes. Study-level findings and limits: In patients and controls equally, PCR might favor templates that are shorter. Patients with type 1 diabetes carried fewer insertions and had more deletions at their VDJ junctions. Significant though moderate, a shortening of TCRB CDR3s appeared in all four CD4+ subsets of Type 1 diabetes patients.

V lost 5 bases to trimming and J lost 1 base, with 17 bases between them. CDR3 length equals 15 residues. Per germline, CDR1 GTSNPN and CDR2 SVGIG (reference sequence). This receptor was identified in a man aged 25-45 years with type 1 diabetes. The chain employs TRBV30 and TRBJ1-1, with TRBD1 as a possible D gene (5 bases). Sequences were obtained from central memory CD4+ T cells from blood. The chain's CDR3 is CAWAKRGRANTEAFF. The DNA of the CDR3 is TGTGCCTGGGCTAAACGGGGCAGGGCGAACACTGAAGCTTTCTTT.